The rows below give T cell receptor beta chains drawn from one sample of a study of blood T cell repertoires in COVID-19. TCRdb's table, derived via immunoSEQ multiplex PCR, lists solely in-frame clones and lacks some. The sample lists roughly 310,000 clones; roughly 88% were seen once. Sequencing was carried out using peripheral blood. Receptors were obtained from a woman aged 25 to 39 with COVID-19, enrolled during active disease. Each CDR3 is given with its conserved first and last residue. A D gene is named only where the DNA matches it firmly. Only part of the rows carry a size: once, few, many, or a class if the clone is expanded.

CDR3 protein: CASSLEGQRAGELFF
CDR3 DNA: TGTGCCAGCAGCTTAGAAGGACAGAGGGCCGGGGAGCTGTTTTTT
clone size: .
V gene: TRBV7-2
J gene: TRBJ2-2
D gene: .

CDR3 protein: CASSFLVGNTEAFF
CDR3 DNA: TGTGCCAGCAGTTTCCTGGTCGGGAACACTGAAGCTTTCTTT
clone size: .
V gene: TRBV27
J gene: TRBJ1-1
D gene: .

CDR3 protein: CAWRPTGGGGYTF
CDR3 DNA: TGTGCCTGGCGACCGACAGGGGGCGGAGGCTACACCTTC
clone size: .
V gene: TRBV30
J gene: TRBJ1-2
D gene: TRBD1

CDR3 protein: CASISSGGQITYGYTF
CDR3 DNA: TGTGCCAGTATTTCCTCCGGGGGACAGATTACCTATGGCTACACCTTC
clone size: .
V gene: TRBV19
J gene: TRBJ1-2
D gene: TRBD1

CDR3 protein: CASSLQGAREQYF
CDR3 DNA: TGTGCCAGCAGCTTGCAGGGGGCGAGAGAGCAGTACTTC
clone size: .
V gene: TRBV5-4
J gene: TRBJ2-7
D gene: TRBD1

CDR3 protein: CASSFGGSNQPQHF
CDR3 DNA: TGTGCCAGCAGTTTCGGCGGTAGCAATCAGCCCCAGCATTTT
clone size: .
V gene: TRBV27
J gene: TRBJ1-5
D gene: .

CDR3 protein: CASSISASGRDEQFF
CDR3 DNA: TGTGCCAGTAGTATTTCGGCTAGCGGGAGAGATGAGCAGTTCTTC
clone size: once
V gene: TRBV19
J gene: TRBJ2-1
D gene: TRBD2

CDR3 protein: CASSLGRDQPQHF
CDR3 DNA: TGTGCCAGCAGCTTAGGGAGAGATCAGCCCCAGCATTTT
clone size: .
V gene: TRBV6-5
J gene: TRBJ1-5
D gene: .

CDR3 protein: CASSVNRAGAYF
CDR3 DNA: TGTGCCAGCAGCGTCAACAGGGCTGGGGCGTACTTC
clone size: .
V gene: TRBV28
J gene: TRBJ2-7
D gene: .

CDR3 protein: CAIGQGNGVAQYF
CDR3 DNA: TGTGCCATCGGACAGGGAAACGGCGTAGCGCAGTATTTT
clone size: .
V gene: TRBV10-3
J gene: TRBJ2-3
D gene: TRBD1

CDR3 protein: CATRQGHGQPQHF
CDR3 DNA: TGTGCCACCAGACAGGGGCACGGTCAGCCCCAGCATTTT
clone size: .
V gene: TRBV19
J gene: TRBJ1-5
D gene: TRBD1

CDR3 protein: CASRPGTSGSYNEQFF
CDR3 DNA: TGTGCCAGCAGGCCCGGGACTAGCGGCTCCTACAATGAGCAGTTCTTC
clone size: .
V gene: TRBV2
J gene: TRBJ2-1
D gene: TRBD2

CDR3 protein: CASSSPTGTSGNTIYF
CDR3 DNA: TGTGCCAGCAGCTCACCCACAGGGACCTCTGGAAACACCATATATTTT
clone size: .
V gene: TRBV7-6
J gene: TRBJ1-3
D gene: .

CDR3 protein: CASSPAGPGHYGYTF
CDR3 DNA: TGTGCCAGTAGTCCCGCTGGGCCAGGGCACTATGGCTACACCTTC
clone size: .
V gene: TRBV19
J gene: TRBJ1-2
D gene: .

CDR3 protein: CASSYSVNTEAFF
CDR3 DNA: TGTGCCAGCAGTTACTCCGTGAACACTGAAGCTTTCTTT
clone size: .
V gene: TRBV6-5
J gene: TRBJ1-1
D gene: .

CDR3 protein: CAWRLTGGNYGYTF
CDR3 DNA: TGTGCCTGGAGGTTAACTGGAGGGAACTATGGCTACACCTTC
clone size: .
V gene: TRBV30
J gene: TRBJ1-2
D gene: .

CDR3 protein: CASMRERGYNEQFF
CDR3 DNA: TGTGCCAGCATGAGAGAGCGGGGCTACAATGAGCAGTTCTTC
clone size: .
V gene: TRBV28
J gene: TRBJ2-1
D gene: TRBD2

CDR3 protein: CASSPIGGPLNTEAFF
CDR3 DNA: TGCGCCAGCAGCCCTATCGGGGGGCCTTTGAACACTGAAGCTTTCTTT
clone size: .
V gene: TRBV5-1
J gene: TRBJ1-1
D gene: .

CDR3 protein: CASFSGSPYEQYF
CDR3 DNA: TGTGCCAGCTTTAGCGGGAGTCCCTACGAGCAGTACTTC
clone size: .
V gene: TRBV28
J gene: TRBJ2-7
D gene: TRBD2

CDR3 protein: CASSPLTGSYEQYF
CDR3 DNA: TGTGCCAGCAGCCCATTGACAGGGAGCTACGAGCAGTACTTC
clone size: .
V gene: TRBV14
J gene: TRBJ2-7
D gene: TRBD1

CDR3 protein: CASSQVRALSVGYTF
CDR3 DNA: TGTGCCAGCAGCCAAGTCAGGGCCTTGAGTGTAGGCTACACCTTC
clone size: .
V gene: TRBV4-2
J gene: TRBJ1-2
D gene: .